This T cell receptor (beta chain) was identified during a study of control samples from healthy donors and cancer patients. V shed 3 bases and J shed 7 bases, with 10 bases lying between them. Looked up from germline, CDR1 is LNHDA and CDR2 is SQIVND (reference sequence). This CDR3 spans 14 amino acids. Sequenced by immunoSEQ multiplex PCR; TCRdb stores in-frame clones only, minus some. The sample holds about 190,000 clones; about nine tenths are singletons and the top ten take about 1.7%. The chain employs TRBV19 and TRBJ1-6, with D maybe TRBD1 (6 bases). This receptor was obtained from a man aged 25 to 45 in good health. Sequencing used blood. The CDR3 DNA reads as TGTGCCAGTAGTATTGAGGGGGGCAATTCACCCCTCCACTTT. The encoded protein is CASSIEGGNSPLHF.